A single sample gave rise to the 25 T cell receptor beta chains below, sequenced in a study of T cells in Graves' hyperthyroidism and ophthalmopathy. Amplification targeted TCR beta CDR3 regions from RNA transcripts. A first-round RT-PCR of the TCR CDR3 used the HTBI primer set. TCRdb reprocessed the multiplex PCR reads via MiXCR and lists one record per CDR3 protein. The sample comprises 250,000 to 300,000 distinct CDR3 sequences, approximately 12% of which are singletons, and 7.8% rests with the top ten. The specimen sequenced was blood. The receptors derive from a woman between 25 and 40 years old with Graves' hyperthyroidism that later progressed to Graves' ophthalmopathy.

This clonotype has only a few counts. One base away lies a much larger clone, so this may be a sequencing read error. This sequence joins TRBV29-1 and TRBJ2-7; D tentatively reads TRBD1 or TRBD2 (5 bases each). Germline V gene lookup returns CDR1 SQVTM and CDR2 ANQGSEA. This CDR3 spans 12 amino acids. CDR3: CGVDEGWDEQYF. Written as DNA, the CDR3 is TGCGGCGTTGACGAGGGGTGGGACGAGCAGTACTTC.

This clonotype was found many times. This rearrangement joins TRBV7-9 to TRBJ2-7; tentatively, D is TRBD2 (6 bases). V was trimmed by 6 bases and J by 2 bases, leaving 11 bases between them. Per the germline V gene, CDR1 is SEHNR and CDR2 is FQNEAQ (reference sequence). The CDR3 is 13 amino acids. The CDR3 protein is CASSLEGPYEQYF. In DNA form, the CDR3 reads TGTGCCAGCAGTTTGGAGGGGCCCTACGAGCAGTACTTC. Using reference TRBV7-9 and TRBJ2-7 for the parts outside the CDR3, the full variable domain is DTGVSQNPRHKITKRGQNVTFRCDPISEHNRLYWYRQTLGQGPEFLTYFQNEAQLEKSRLLSDRFSAERPKGSFSTLEIQRTEQGDSAMYLCASSLEGPYEQYFGPGTRLTVT.

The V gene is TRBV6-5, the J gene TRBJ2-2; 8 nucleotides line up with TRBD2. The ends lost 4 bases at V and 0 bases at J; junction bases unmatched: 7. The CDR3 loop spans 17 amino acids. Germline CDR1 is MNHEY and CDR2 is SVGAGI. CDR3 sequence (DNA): TGTGCCAGCAGTTCCCTTCGGGAGGGACCGAACACCGGGGAGCTGTTTTTT. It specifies CASSSLREGPNTGELFF.

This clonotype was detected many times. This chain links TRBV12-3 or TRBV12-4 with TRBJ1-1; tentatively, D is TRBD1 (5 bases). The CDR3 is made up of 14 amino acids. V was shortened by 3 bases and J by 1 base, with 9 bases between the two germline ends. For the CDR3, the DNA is TGTGCCAGCAGTTTGGGGGTGGCGAACACTGAAGCTTTCTTT. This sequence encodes CASSLGVANTEAFF.

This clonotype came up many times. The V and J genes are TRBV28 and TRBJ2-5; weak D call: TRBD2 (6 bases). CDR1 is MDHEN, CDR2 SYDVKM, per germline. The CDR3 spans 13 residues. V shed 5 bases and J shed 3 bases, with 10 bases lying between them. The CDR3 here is CASSEGRKETQYF. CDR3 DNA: TGTGCCAGCAGTGAAGGGAGGAAAGAGACCCAGTACTTC.

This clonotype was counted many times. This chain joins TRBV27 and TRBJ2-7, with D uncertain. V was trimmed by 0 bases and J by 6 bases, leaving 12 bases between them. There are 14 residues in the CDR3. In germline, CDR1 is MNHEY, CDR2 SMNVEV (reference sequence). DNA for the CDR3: TGTGCCAGCAGTTTATCGCTTTCCGGCGGCGAGCAGTACTTC. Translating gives CASSLSLSGGEQYF.

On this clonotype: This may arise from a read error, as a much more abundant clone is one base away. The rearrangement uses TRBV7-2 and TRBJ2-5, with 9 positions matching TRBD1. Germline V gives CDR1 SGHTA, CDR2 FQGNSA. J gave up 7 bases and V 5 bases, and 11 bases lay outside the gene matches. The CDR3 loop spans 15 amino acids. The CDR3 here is CASSQRTGVGGTQYF. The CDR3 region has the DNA TGTGCCAGCAGCCAAAGGACAGGGGTAGGAGGGACCCAGTACTTC.

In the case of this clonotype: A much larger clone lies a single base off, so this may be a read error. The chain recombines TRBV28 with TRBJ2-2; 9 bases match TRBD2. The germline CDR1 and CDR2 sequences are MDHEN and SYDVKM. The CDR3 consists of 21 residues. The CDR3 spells CAGSYGPSRPSGRSNTGELFF. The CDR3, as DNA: TGTGCCGGCAGCTACGGCCCCAGTAGGCCGAGCGGGAGGTCGAACACCGGGGAGCTGTTTTTT.

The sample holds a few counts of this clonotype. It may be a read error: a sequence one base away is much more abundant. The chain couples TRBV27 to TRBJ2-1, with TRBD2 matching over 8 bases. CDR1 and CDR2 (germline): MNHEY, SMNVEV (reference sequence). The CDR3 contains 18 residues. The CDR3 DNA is TGTGCCAGCAGTTTATCGGGGCTAGCGGGCCACCGTTACAATGAGCAGTCCTTC. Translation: CASSLSGLAGHRYNEQSF.

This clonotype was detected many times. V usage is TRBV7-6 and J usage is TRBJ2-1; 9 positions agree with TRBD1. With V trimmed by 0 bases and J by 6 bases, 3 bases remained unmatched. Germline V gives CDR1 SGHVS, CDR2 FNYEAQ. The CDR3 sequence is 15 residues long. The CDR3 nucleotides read TGTGCCAGCAGCTTAGCCGGGACAGGGACCAATGAGCAGTTCTTC. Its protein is CASSLAGTGTNEQFF. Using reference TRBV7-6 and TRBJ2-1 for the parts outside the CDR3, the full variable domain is GAGVSQSPRYKVTKRGQDVALRCDPISGHVSLYWYRQALGQGPEFLTYFNYEAQQDKSGLPNDRFSAERPEGSISTLTIQRTEQRDSAMYRCASSLAGTGTNEQFFGPGTRLTVL.

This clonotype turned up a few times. The CDR3 DNA reads as TGTGCCAGCAGACCAAAGGGATACAGCGATTCACCCCTCCACTTT. Its translation is CASRPKGYSDSPLHF. The chain joins TRBV19 to TRBJ1-6; no reliable D call. The ends were cut back, 9 bases at V and 8 bases at J, with 20 bases in the middle. CDR1 is LNHDA, CDR2 SQIVND, per germline (reference sequence). This CDR3 has 15 amino acids.

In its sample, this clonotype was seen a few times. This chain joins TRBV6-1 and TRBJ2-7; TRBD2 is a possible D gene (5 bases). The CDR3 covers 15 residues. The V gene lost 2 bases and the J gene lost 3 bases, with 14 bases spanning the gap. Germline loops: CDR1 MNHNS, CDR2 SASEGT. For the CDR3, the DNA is TGTGCCAGCAGTGAAAGCGCTCTAGCAGTCTACGAGCAGTACTTC. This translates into CASSESALAVYEQYF.

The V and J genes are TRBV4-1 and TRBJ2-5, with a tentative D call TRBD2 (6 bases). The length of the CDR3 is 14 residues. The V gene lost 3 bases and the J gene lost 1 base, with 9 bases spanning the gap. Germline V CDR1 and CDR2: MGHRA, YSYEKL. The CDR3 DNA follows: TGCGCCAGCAGCCATGCCGGGAGCCAAGAGACCCAGTACTTC. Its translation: CASSHAGSQETQYF.

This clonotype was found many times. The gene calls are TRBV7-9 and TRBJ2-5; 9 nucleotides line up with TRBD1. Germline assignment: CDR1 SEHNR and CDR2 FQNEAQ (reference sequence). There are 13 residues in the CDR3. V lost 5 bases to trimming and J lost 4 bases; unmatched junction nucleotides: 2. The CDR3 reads CASSGTGLETQYF. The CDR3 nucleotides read TGTGCCAGCAGCGGGACAGGGTTAGAGACCCAGTACTTC.

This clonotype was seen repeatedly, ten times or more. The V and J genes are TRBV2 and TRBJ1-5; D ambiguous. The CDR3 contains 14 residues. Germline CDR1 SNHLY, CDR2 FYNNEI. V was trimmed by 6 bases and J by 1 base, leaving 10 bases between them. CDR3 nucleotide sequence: TGTGCCAGCAGCGCTGACGGAAGCAATCAGCCCCAGCATTTT. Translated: CASSADGSNQPQHF.

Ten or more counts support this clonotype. The CDR3 coding sequence is TGTGCCAGCAGCTTTGAGGAGAATGAAAAACTGTTTTTT. Translating gives CASSFEENEKLFF. The chain recombines TRBV7-9 with TRBJ1-4; D is undetermined. This CDR3 spans 13 amino acids. Per the germline V gene, CDR1 is SEHNR and CDR2 is FQNEAQ (reference sequence). Trimming removed 3 bases from V and 5 bases from J, with 7 bases in between. Combining the CDR3 with reference TRBV7-9 and TRBJ1-4 gives the whole variable domain DTGVSQNPRHKITKRGQNVTFRCDPISEHNRLYWYRQTLGQGPEFLTYFQNEAQLEKSRLLSDRFSAERPKGSFSTLEIQRTEQGDSAMYLCASSFEENEKLFFGSGTQLSVL.

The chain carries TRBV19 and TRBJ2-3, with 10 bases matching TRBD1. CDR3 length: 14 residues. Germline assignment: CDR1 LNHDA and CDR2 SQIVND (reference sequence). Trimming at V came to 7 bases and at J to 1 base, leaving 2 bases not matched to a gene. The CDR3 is CASMGQGRTDTQYF. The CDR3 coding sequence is TGTGCCAGTATGGGACAGGGGCGCACAGATACGCAGTATTTT.

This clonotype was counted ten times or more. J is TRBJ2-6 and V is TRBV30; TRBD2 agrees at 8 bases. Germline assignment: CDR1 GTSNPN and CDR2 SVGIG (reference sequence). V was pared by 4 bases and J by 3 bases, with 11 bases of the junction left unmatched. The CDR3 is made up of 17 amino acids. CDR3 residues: CAWTPGGGSNGANVLTF. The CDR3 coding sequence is TGTGCCTGGACCCCGGGGGGGGGTTCAAATGGGGCCAACGTCCTGACTTTC.

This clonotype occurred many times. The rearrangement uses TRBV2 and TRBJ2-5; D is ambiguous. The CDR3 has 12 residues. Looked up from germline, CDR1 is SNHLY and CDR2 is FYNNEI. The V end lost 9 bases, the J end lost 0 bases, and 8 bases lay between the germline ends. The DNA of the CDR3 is TGTGCCAGTCGGAGAGACCAAGAGACCCAGTACTTC. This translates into CASRRDQETQYF. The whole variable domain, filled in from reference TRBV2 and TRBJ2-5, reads EPEVTQTPSHQVTQMGQEVILRCVPISNHLYFYWYRQILGQKVEFLVSFYNNEISEKSEIFDDQFSVERPDGSNFTLKIRSTKLEDSAMYFCASRRDQETQYFGPGTRLLVL.

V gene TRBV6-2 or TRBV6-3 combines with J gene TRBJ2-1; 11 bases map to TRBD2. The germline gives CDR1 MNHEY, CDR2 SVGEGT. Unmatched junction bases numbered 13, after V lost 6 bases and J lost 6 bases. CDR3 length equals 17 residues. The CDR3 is CASSLTSSSGRVNEQFF. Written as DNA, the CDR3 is TGTGCCAGCAGCCTAACAAGTAGTAGCGGGAGGGTCAATGAGCAGTTCTTC.

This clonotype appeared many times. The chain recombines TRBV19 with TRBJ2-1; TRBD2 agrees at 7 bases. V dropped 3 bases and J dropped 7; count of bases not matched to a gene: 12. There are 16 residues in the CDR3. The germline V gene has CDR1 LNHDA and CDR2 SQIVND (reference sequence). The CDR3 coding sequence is TGTGCCAGTAGTATTGTCGGGCTAGCGGAAAGAAATGAGCAGTTCTTC. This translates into CASSIVGLAERNEQFF. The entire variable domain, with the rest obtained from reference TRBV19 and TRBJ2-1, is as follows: DGGITQSPKYLFRKEGQNVTLSCEQNLNHDAMYWYRQDPGQGLRLIYYSQIVNDFQKGDIAEGYSVSREKKESFPLTVTSAQKNPTAFYLCASSIVGLAERNEQFFGPGTRLTVL.

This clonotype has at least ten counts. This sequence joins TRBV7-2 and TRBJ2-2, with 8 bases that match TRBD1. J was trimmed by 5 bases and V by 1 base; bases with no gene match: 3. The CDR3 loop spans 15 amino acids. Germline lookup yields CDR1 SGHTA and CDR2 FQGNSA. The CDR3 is CASSLVDRETGELFF. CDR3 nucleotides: TGTGCCAGCAGCTTAGTGGACAGGGAAACCGGGGAGCTGTTTTTT.

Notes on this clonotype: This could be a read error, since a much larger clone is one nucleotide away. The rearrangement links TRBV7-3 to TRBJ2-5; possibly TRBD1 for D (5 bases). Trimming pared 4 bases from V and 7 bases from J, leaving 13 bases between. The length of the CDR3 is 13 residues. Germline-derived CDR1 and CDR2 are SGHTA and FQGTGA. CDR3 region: CASSSLQEGTQYF. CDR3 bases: TGTGCCAGCAGCTCCCTACAGGAAGGGACCCAGTACTTC.

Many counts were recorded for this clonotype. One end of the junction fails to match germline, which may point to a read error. This chain's CDR3 is CATSGLTPSTDTQYF. Written as DNA, the CDR3 is TGTGCCACCAGTGGTTTGACACCAAGCACAGATACGCAGTATTTT. This chain connects TRBV24-1 to TRBJ2-3; D is unresolved. This CDR3 has 15 residues. CDR1 KGHDR and CDR2 SFDVKD come from the germline V gene.

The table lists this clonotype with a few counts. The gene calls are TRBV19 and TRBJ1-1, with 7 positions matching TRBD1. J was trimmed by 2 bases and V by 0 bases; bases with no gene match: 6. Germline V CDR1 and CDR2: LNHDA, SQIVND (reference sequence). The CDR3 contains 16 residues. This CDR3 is CASSIDLGQSNTEAFF. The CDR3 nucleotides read TGTGCCAGTAGTATAGATTTGGGACAGTCTAACACTGAAGCTTTCTTT.